The TCR beta chain described here comes from a study of beta chain features in type 1 diabetes. The authors reverse transcribed all of the isolated RNA, so sequencing captured expressed TCRB transcripts. Clones were sequenced by immunoSEQ multiplex PCR, and TCRdb holds only the in-frame ones, with some missing. Altogether fewer than 400,000 clones are present, less than 9.5% being singletons, with the ten largest covering around 0.45%. This clone occurred a few times. The V gene's germline CDR1 is SNHLY and CDR2 FYNNEI. This CDR3 is 13 amino acids long. Losses at the gene ends were 7 bases for V and 5 bases for J; bases not matched to a gene: 8.

The V gene is TRBV2, the J gene TRBJ2-7, with 7 bases lining up with TRBD2. This clonotype was sampled from a woman aged 18-35 years in good health. The sequenced sample was central memory CD4+ T cells from blood. This chain's CDR3 is CASKLLREHEQYF. The CDR3 DNA follows: TGTGCCAGCAAGCTGCTGCGGGAGCACGAGCAGTACTTC.